Shown below are 12 T cell receptor beta chains from a single sample sequenced in a study of blood T cell repertoires in COVID-19. Only in-frame clones appear in the TCRdb table, and some are missing; sequencing was by immunoSEQ multiplex PCR. The table includes some 50,000 clones, over 80% detected once. Material for sequencing was peripheral blood. These receptors originate from a human donor in a cohort sampled during active COVID-19.

This CDR3 reads CASRLGTGVGEQYF. CDR3 in DNA: TGTGCCAGCAGACTCGGGACAGGGGTCGGCGAGCAGTACTTC. This chain links TRBV11-3 with TRBJ2-7, with 10 bases identical to TRBD1. The length of the CDR3 is 14 residues. Trimming took 6 bases from V and 6 from J; bases not matched to a gene: 8. The germline V gene has CDR1 SGHNT and CDR2 YENEEA. Supplemented by reference TRBV11-3 and TRBJ2-7, the full variable domain reads EAGVVQSPRYKIIEKKQPVAFWCNPISGHNTLYWYLQNLGQGPELLIRYENEEAVDDSQLPKDRFSAERLKGVDSTLKIQPAELGDSAVYLCASRLGTGVGEQYFGPGTRLTVT.

This rearrangement joins TRBV3-1 (or the pseudogene TRBV3-2) to TRBJ2-1, with a possible D match to TRBD2 (5 bases). Germline lookup yields CDR1 LGHDT and CDR2 YNNKEL (reference sequence). This CDR3 comprises 19 residues. V lost 1 base, J lost 5 bases, and 24 bases lay in between. The CDR3 coding sequence is TGTGCCAGCAGCCAAGGGATCACGAGGGTTCACCTTCACAACAATGAGCAGTTCTTC. Amino acid sequence: CASSQGITRVHLHNNEQFF.

The chain carries TRBV7-9 and TRBJ2-5; perhaps TRBD2 as D (7 bases). Trimming removed 1 base at V and 3 bases at J, with 12 bases between. CDR1 is SEHNR and CDR2 is FQNEAQ in the germline V gene (reference sequence). The length of the CDR3 is 15 residues. The CDR3 is CASSLGGGGEETQYF. CDR3 coding DNA: TGTGCCAGCAGCTTAGGGGGGGGCGGCGAAGAGACCCAGTACTTC.

This clone came up once. This chain uses TRBV9 with TRBJ2-7, with 7 bases identical to TRBD2. CDR1 and CDR2 (germline): SGDLS, YYNGEE. With 0 bases clipped from V and 0 bases from J, the junction kept 0 bases outside the gene matches. The CDR3 sequence is 14 residues long. The CDR3 reads CASSVASGSYEQYF. Written as DNA, the CDR3 is TGTGCCAGCAGCGTAGCTAGCGGCTCCTACGAGCAGTACTTC.

This chain connects TRBV29-1 to TRBJ2-1, with TRBD1 matching 7 bases. CDR1 is SQVTM and CDR2 is ANQGSEA in the germline V gene. The CDR3 runs 14 residues. V shed 4 bases and J 6 bases; nucleotides not matched to a gene: 9. The CDR3 bases are TGCAGCGTTGGACAGGGTTTCGACTTCAATGAGCAGTTCTTC. Encoded protein: CSVGQGFDFNEQFF.

V usage is TRBV11-3 and J usage is TRBJ2-5; D gene unclear. The CDR3 spans 13 residues. The V end lost 3 bases, the J end lost 3 bases, and 8 bases lay between the germline ends. In germline, CDR1 is SGHNT, CDR2 YENEEA. The CDR3 reads CASSFGGEETQYF. DNA for the CDR3: TGTGCCAGCAGCTTCGGCGGTGAAGAGACCCAGTACTTC.

For the CDR3, the DNA is TGTGCCTGGAGCCAACCAACCAGGGGGCCCGGAAAACTGTTTTTT. Its protein product is CAWSQPTRGPGKLFF. The chain carries TRBV30 and TRBJ1-4, with 8 bases matching TRBD1. V lost 3 bases to trimming and J lost 10 bases; unmatched junction nucleotides: 13. This CDR3 is built from 15 residues. Germline values: CDR1 GTSNPN, CDR2 SVGIG (reference sequence).

This chain links TRBV9 with TRBJ2-7; TRBD1 matches 8 bases. The CDR3 is made up of 15 amino acids. V lost 4 bases to trimming and J lost 2 bases; unmatched junction nucleotides: 8. Per the germline V gene, CDR1 is SGDLS and CDR2 is YYNGEE. The CDR3: CASSLGQGGTYEQYF. CDR3 nucleotides: TGTGCCAGCAGCCTAGGACAGGGTGGAACCTACGAGCAGTACTTC.

The gene calls are TRBV30 and TRBJ1-2; D unresolved. Trimming shortened V by 0 bases and J by 4 bases, and 15 bases separated the two germline ends. The CDR3 sequence is 15 residues long. The germline V gene encodes CDR1 GTSNPN and CDR2 SVGIG (reference sequence). CDR3 DNA sequence: TGTGCCTGGAGTGTATCGGTAGGGAGAACCTATGGCTACACCTTC. Protein product: CAWSVSVGRTYGYTF.

This chain joins TRBV4-1 and TRBJ2-7; D possibly corresponds to TRBD2 (5 bases). The CDR3 has 15 amino acids. Germline V gene data show CDR1 as MGHRA and CDR2 as YSYEKL. V lost 0 bases to trimming and J lost 5 bases, with 14 bases between them. CDR3 region: CASSQEASLVHEQYF. In DNA form, the CDR3 reads TGCGCCAGCAGCCAAGAAGCTTCACTAGTCCACGAGCAGTACTTC.

This chain links TRBV6-2 or TRBV6-3 with TRBJ2-1, with 9 bases identical to TRBD2. CDR1 and CDR2 from the germline V gene are MNHEY and SVGEGT. The CDR3 loop spans 12 amino acids. The junction had 5 bases not matched to a gene; V was cut back by 8 bases and J by 9 bases. CDR3 sequence (DNA): TGTGCCAGCGGCCTAGCGGGACGTGAGCAGTTCTTC. Translating gives CASGLAGREQFF.

The J gene is TRBJ2-2, the V gene TRBV5-1; 11 bases match TRBD2. In germline, CDR1 is SGHRS, CDR2 YFSETQ. The CDR3 loop spans 14 amino acids. V dropped 7 bases and J dropped 3; count of bases not matched to a gene: 2. The CDR3 sequence: CASAGLADTGELFF. As DNA, the CDR3 is TGCGCCAGCGCGGGACTAGCGGACACCGGGGAGCTGTTTTTT.